The clone carrying this TCR beta chain has only a few counts. The target antigen is unknown. The data belong to a study of tumor-infiltrating lymphocytes in localized non-small cell lung cancer. Study-level results: Different pieces of the same tissue were used for each assay. Tumors had more T cell infiltration than uninvolved lung, per TCRbeta sequencing and CD3 counts. Only some patients had TCR sequencing, depending on available tissue. IM1 and IM2 tumors showed no difference in T-cell fraction.

V lost 0 bases, J lost 4 bases, and 5 bases lay in between. CDR1 and CDR2 (germline): SGHKS, YYEKEE (reference sequence). This CDR3 comprises 12 residues. TCRdb's copy holds only in-frame clones and misses some; the assay was immunoSEQ multiplex PCR. The sample has over 10,000 clones, 55% to 75% seen once. The V gene is TRBV5-5, the J gene TRBJ2-7; D not resolved. The sample consisted of lung tumor tissue. The TCR originated in a human donor with non-small cell lung cancer. The CDR3 loop reads CASSLGRYEQYF. In nucleotides, the CDR3 is TGTGCCAGCAGCTTGGGTAGATACGAGCAGTACTTC.